This T cell receptor beta chain was sequenced during a study of identical twins. The CDR3 has 15 amino acids. The germline V and J ends were trimmed by 4 bases and 2 bases, with 13 bases remaining between them. Per the germline V gene, CDR1 is SEHNR and CDR2 is FQNEAQ (reference sequence). TCRdb re-called the 5' RACE reads with MiXCR, one entry per CDR3 protein. Altogether 450,000 to 650,000 distinct CDR3 sequences are present, 13% to 15% being singletons, with the ten largest covering about 0.4%. The data also belong to a second study, concerning yellow fever vaccine responses in identical twins.

The TCR originated in a woman between 18 and 29 years old in good health. Sequencing was done on a sample of CD4+ T cells sorted from blood. The rearrangement links TRBV7-9 to TRBJ2-3, with TRBD2 as a possible D gene (7 bases). CDR3 sequence: CASSSGGRYTDTQYF. As DNA, the CDR3 is TGTGCCAGCAGCTCGGGGGGCAGATACACAGATACGCAGTATTTT.